This T cell receptor beta chain originates from a study of cytomegalovirus exposure and HLA in healthy donors. Points on this clone: Its antigen is not known.

Looked up from germline, CDR1 is LNHDA and CDR2 is SQIVND (reference sequence). This CDR3 has 16 amino acids. Unmatched junction bases numbered 12, after V lost 3 bases and J lost 7 bases. General study findings and limits: Sequences of the TCR beta chain were said to predict the HLA-A and HLA-B alleles of most subjects accurately.

The PCR made use of 60 Vbeta and 13 Jbeta primers. Sequenced by immunoSEQ multiplex PCR; TCRdb stores in-frame clones only, minus some. The sample shows 200,000 to 250,000 clones, just under 85% of them seen only once. The sequenced sample was PBMCs. The TCR was taken from a woman aged 40 to 49 in good health and CMV-seronegative. The chain couples TRBV19 to TRBJ1-5, with 7 nucleotides matching TRBD1. The CDR3 here is CASSITGALGSQPQHF. DNA of the CDR3: TGTGCCAGTAGTATTACAGGGGCCCTAGGGTCGCAGCCCCAGCATTTT.